The 24 T cell receptor beta chains presented below share a single source sample, sequenced in a study of blood T cell repertoires in COVID-19. Assay used: immunoSEQ multiplex PCR; TCRdb lists only in-frame clones, some missing. Of about 15,000 clones detected, about 90% appear once; the ten largest clones hold approximately 3%. The sequenced material came from peripheral blood. The receptors stem from a human donor in a cohort sampled during active COVID-19.

The V gene is TRBV2, the J gene TRBJ1-6; TRBD1 is a possible D gene (6 bases). The germline V and J ends were trimmed by 4 bases and 6 bases, with 13 bases remaining between them. The CDR3 totals 15 residues. Germline V CDR1 and CDR2: SNHLY, FYNNEI. The CDR3 reads CASSGMGGGNSPLHF. The CDR3 DNA follows: TGTGCCAGCAGTGGGATGGGAGGGGGTAATTCACCCCTCCACTTT. The full variable domain, with the rest looked up from reference TRBV2 and TRBJ1-6, is EPEVTQTPSHQVTQMGQEVILRCVPISNHLYFYWYRQILGQKVEFLVSFYNNEISEKSEIFDDQFSVERPDGSNFTLKIRSTKLEDSAMYFCASSGMGGGNSPLHFGNGTRLTVT.

The rearrangement uses TRBV10-2 and TRBJ1-2, with 7 bases matching TRBD1. The germline gives CDR1 WSHSY, CDR2 SAAADI. Trimming at V came to 8 bases and at J to 5 bases, leaving 11 bases not matched to a gene. CDR3 length: 14 amino acids. CDR3 region: CASGGDSQTYGYTF. The CDR3 nucleotides are TGCGCCAGCGGCGGGGACAGCCAGACTTATGGCTACACCTTC.

This clone showed up just once. The chain has TRBV6-1 and TRBJ2-2; tentatively, D is TRBD2 (6 bases). Germline V CDR1 and CDR2: MNHNS, SASEGT. This CDR3 region has 16 residues. The V end lost 0 bases, the J end lost 5 bases, and 13 bases lay between the germline ends. The CDR3 protein is CASSEASGVGTGELFF. CDR3 nucleotides: TGTGCCAGCAGTGAAGCATCGGGGGTCGGGACCGGGGAGCTGTTTTTT.

This clone showed up just once. The J gene is TRBJ2-3, the V gene TRBV5-6; possible D gene TRBD2, 5 bases. Trimming left V 0 bases short and J 1 base short, with 15 bases between. This CDR3 has 17 amino acids. Germline loops: CDR1 SGHDT, CDR2 YYEEEE. CDR3 nucleotide sequence: TGTGCCAGCAGCTTGGGGTCTATTCGGGGTGGCACAGATACGCAGTATTTT. It yields the protein CASSLGSIRGGTDTQYF.

This chain connects TRBV5-1 to TRBJ2-3, with D tentatively TRBD2 (6 bases). V was trimmed by 0 bases and J by 6 bases, leaving 11 bases between them. The CDR3 totals 14 residues. CDR1 SGHRS and CDR2 YFSETQ come from the germline V gene. The CDR3 DNA follows: TGCGCCAGCAGCTTGGCACTAGCAACGGATACGCAGTATTTT. Its protein product is CASSLALATDTQYF.

The gene calls are TRBV6-4 and TRBJ2-1, with a tentative D call TRBD1 (6 bases). Germline CDR1 MRHNA, CDR2 SNTAGT. The CDR3 totals 16 residues. Trimming cost V 3 bases and J 0 bases, with 12 bases left between them. In DNA, the CDR3 is TGTGCCAGCAGTGAGACTGAGGGGGTCTCCTACAATGAGCAGTTCTTC. This gives the protein CASSETEGVSYNEQFF.

This chain connects TRBV11-1 to TRBJ1-1, with D possibly matching TRBD1 (5 bases). The ends were cut back, 3 bases at V and 5 bases at J, with 13 bases in the middle. Germline CDR1 is SGHAT and CDR2 is FQDESV (reference sequence). The CDR3 has 14 residues. CDR3 residues: CASSFGGSKTEAFF. The CDR3 region has the DNA TGTGCCAGCAGCTTCGGGGGATCTAAGACTGAAGCTTTCTTT.

V gene TRBV11-2 combines with J gene TRBJ2-4, with a tentative D call TRBD1 (6 bases). The CDR3 runs 15 residues. Germline values: CDR1 SGHAT, CDR2 FQNNGV. The V end lost 1 base, the J end lost 8 bases, and 15 bases lay between the germline ends. The CDR3 region has the DNA TGTGCCAGCAGCTTAGTCTTTGGGGGCGGCGACATTCAGTACTTC. Residues: CASSLVFGGGDIQYF.

The chain uses TRBV3-1 (or the pseudogene TRBV3-2) and TRBJ1-5; 12 bases align to TRBD1. V shed 2 bases and J 6 bases; nucleotides not matched to a gene: 5. CDR1 LGHDT and CDR2 YNNKEL come from the germline V gene (reference sequence). The CDR3 sequence is 16 residues long. This CDR3 is CASSQTGTGGTQPQHF. The CDR3 bases are TGTGCCAGCAGCCAAACCGGGACAGGGGGCACTCAGCCCCAGCATTTT.

The gene calls are TRBV6-2 or TRBV6-3 and TRBJ2-1; no reliable D call. This CDR3 has 18 amino acids. The V end was cut by 0 bases, the J end by 4 bases, with 19 bases between. CDR1 is MNHEY, CDR2 SVGEGT, per germline. The CDR3 sequence is CASSYSIRAEPSYNEQFF. CDR3 coding DNA: TGTGCCAGCAGTTACTCGATTCGTGCTGAGCCTAGTTACAATGAGCAGTTCTTC.

This chain uses TRBV10-3 with TRBJ1-1, with 7 bases lining up with TRBD1. Per germline, CDR1 ENHRY and CDR2 SYGVKD. This CDR3 region has 16 residues. Trimming at V came to 9 bases and at J to 0 bases, leaving 13 bases not matched to a gene. CDR3 sequence: CAIRGPSQGLNTEAFF. The CDR3 coding sequence is TGTGCCATTAGGGGCCCTTCACAGGGGTTGAACACTGAAGCTTTCTTT.

The genes are TRBV6-6 and TRBJ1-1; D gene uncertain. V lost 4 bases to trimming and J lost 5 bases, with 11 bases between them. Germline-derived CDR1 and CDR2 are MNHNY and SVGAGI (reference sequence). The CDR3 spans 13 residues. The chain's CDR3 is CASSSRGRTEAFF. The CDR3 coding sequence is TGTGCCAGCAGTTCCCGGGGAAGGACTGAAGCTTTCTTT.

This clone was detected once. V gene TRBV25-1 combines with J gene TRBJ1-6, with 7 bases lining up with TRBD1. The germline CDR1 and CDR2 sequences are MGHDK and SYGVNS. With V trimmed by 1 base and J by 6 bases, 6 bases remained unmatched. The length of the CDR3 is 16 residues. CDR3 region: CASSELGRDSNSPLHF. Written as DNA, the CDR3 is TGTGCCAGCAGTGAATTGGGCAGGGACAGTAATTCACCCCTCCACTTT.

This clone turned up a few times. This chain joins TRBV3-1 (or the pseudogene TRBV3-2) and TRBJ2-3; weak D call: TRBD2 (5 bases). CDR1 and CDR2 from the germline V gene are LGHDT and YNNKEL (reference sequence). The CDR3 contains 15 residues. Trimming removed 0 bases from V and 4 bases from J, with 11 bases in between. The CDR3 coding sequence is TGTGCCAGCAGCCAAGATGGCCCGGAGGCAGATACGCAGTATTTT. This gives the protein CASSQDGPEADTQYF.

This chain joins TRBV3-1 (or the pseudogene TRBV3-2) and TRBJ1-2; D is ambiguous. CDR3 length: 13 residues. Between the trimmed V and J ends, which lost 4 bases and 2 bases, there was a span of 8 bases. In germline, CDR1 is LGHDT, CDR2 YNNKEL (reference sequence). This chain's CDR3 is CASSLTANYGYTF. In DNA, the CDR3 is TGTGCCAGCAGCCTAACAGCAAACTATGGCTACACCTTC.

This chain connects TRBV3-1 (or the pseudogene TRBV3-2) to TRBJ2-1; perhaps TRBD2 as D (5 bases). V shed 4 bases and J shed 2 bases, with 12 bases lying between them. CDR3 length equals 15 residues. The germline V gene has CDR1 LGHDT and CDR2 YNNKEL (reference sequence). The CDR3 region is CASSPGEGPYNEQFF. The CDR3 DNA reads TGTGCCAGCAGCCCCGGCGAGGGTCCCTACAATGAGCAGTTCTTC.

V is TRBV3-1 (or the pseudogene TRBV3-2) and J is TRBJ2-1; 10 bases line up with TRBD2. The V gene end was trimmed by 1 base and the J gene end by 1 base; junction bases not matched to a gene: 4. The CDR3 length is 17 residues. Germline CDR1 is LGHDT and CDR2 is YNNKEL (reference sequence). CDR3 nucleotide sequence: TGTGCCAGCAGCCAAGGTACTAGCGGGGTATCCTACAATGAGCAGTTCTTC. Translating it yields CASSQGTSGVSYNEQFF.

This clone appeared a few times. The chain couples TRBV4-1 to TRBJ1-5, with TRBD1 identical over 7 bases. Looked up from germline, CDR1 is MGHRA and CDR2 is YSYEKL. Trimming removed 5 bases from V and 10 bases from J; junction bases left unmatched: 11. The CDR3 runs to 14 residues. The CDR3 region is CASSRGQLKEPQHF. DNA for the CDR3: TGCGCCAGCAGCAGGGGACAGCTCAAGGAACCCCAGCATTTT.

This clone was observed a single time. The gene calls are TRBV3-1 (or the pseudogene TRBV3-2) and TRBJ1-2; 8 nucleotides match TRBD1. This CDR3 region has 14 residues. Germline lookup yields CDR1 LGHDT and CDR2 YNNKEL (reference sequence). Unmatched junction bases numbered 4, after V lost 0 bases and J lost 7 bases. This CDR3 is CASSQEGTGIGYTF. The CDR3 DNA is TGTGCCAGCAGCCAAGAAGGGACAGGCATTGGCTACACCTTC.

V and J are TRBV3-1 (or the pseudogene TRBV3-2) and TRBJ2-3; tentative D call: TRBD1 (6 bases). In germline, CDR1 is LGHDT, CDR2 YNNKEL (reference sequence). The V and J ends lost 6 bases and 0 bases respectively, with 10 bases between them. This CDR3 has 14 residues. In DNA form, the CDR3 reads TGTGCCAGCAGAGGACAGTCTAGCACAGATACGCAGTATTTT. It specifies CASRGQSSTDTQYF.

The V gene is TRBV19, the J gene TRBJ2-1, with no clear D. This CDR3 region has 13 residues. CDR1 is LNHDA, CDR2 SQIVND, per germline (reference sequence). V was clipped by 3 bases and J by 9 bases, with 12 bases between them. CDR3 sequence: CASSISRLGEQFF. The CDR3 nucleotides are TGTGCCAGTAGTATTTCCAGGTTGGGTGAGCAGTTCTTC.

The genes are TRBV4-1 and TRBJ2-6; 8 nucleotides line up with TRBD2. The ends lost 6 bases at V and 4 bases at J; junction bases unmatched: 5. The CDR3 runs to 15 residues. Germline values: CDR1 MGHRA, CDR2 YSYEKL. The CDR3 DNA is TGCGCCAGCAGACCGGGGGGGTTGGGGGCCAACGTCCTGACTTTC. Its translation: CASRPGGLGANVLTF.

This chain uses TRBV30 with TRBJ2-5; TRBD1 matches 7 bases. The CDR3 has 14 amino acids. V lost 1 base and J lost 0; bases outside the gene matches: 2. Per the germline V gene, CDR1 is GTSNPN and CDR2 is SVGIG (reference sequence). In DNA, the CDR3 is TGTGCCTGGAGTGGGACAGGCTACCAAGAGACCCAGTACTTC. It is translated as CAWSGTGYQETQYF.

The chain joins TRBV10-3 to TRBJ1-1; 7 bases fit TRBD1. The junction had 5 bases not matched to a gene; V was cut back by 4 bases and J by 0 bases. Germline V gene data show CDR1 as ENHRY and CDR2 as SYGVKD. CDR3 length: 15 residues. The CDR3 DNA reads as TGTGCCATCAGTGGCCCCAGGGGGATGAACACTGAAGCTTTCTTT. Protein sequence: CAISGPRGMNTEAFF.